The 11 T cell receptor beta chains below come from one sample, sequenced in a study of shared clonotypes between healthy human individuals. Positively selected for CCR7, the CD45RO-negative cells used as naive CD8 cells excluded terminally differentiated effector memory CD45RA+ cells. Measured with immunoSEQ multiplex PCR; TCRdb has only the in-frame clones, and not every one. The table has about 2.1 million clones, 90% to 95% seen once. Sequencing was carried out using naive CD8+ T cells from PBMCs. All receptors derive from a man aged 18 to 30 in good health. Some clones in this sample may be carry-over from other donors' samples.

As DNA, the CDR3 is TGTGCCAGCAGCCGAAGCGGGTCCTACAATGAGCAGTTCTTC. It translates to CASSRSGSYNEQFF. The genes are TRBV27 and TRBJ2-1, with a tentative D call TRBD2 (6 bases). The CDR3 consists of 14 residues. V shed 6 bases and J shed 1 base, with 10 bases lying between them. Germline assignment: CDR1 MNHEY and CDR2 SMNVEV (reference sequence).

In DNA form, the CDR3 reads TGCGCCAGCACCAGGGCAGGGAGCTCCTACAATGAGCAGTTCTTC. Translating gives CASTRAGSSYNEQFF. The chain uses TRBV5-1 and TRBJ2-1, with D tentatively TRBD1 or TRBD2 (5 bases each). Trimming left V 6 bases short and J 0 bases short, with 13 bases between. Germline V CDR1 and CDR2: SGHRS, YFSETQ. The CDR3 contains 15 residues.

V usage is TRBV28 and J usage is TRBJ2-2; 8 bases align to TRBD2. The CDR3 covers 13 residues. CDR1 MDHEN and CDR2 SYDVKM come from the germline V gene. The trim removed 6 bases at V and 7 bases at J, leaving 4 bases unmatched. The chain's CDR3 is CASSPGGVGELFF. CDR3 nucleotides: TGTGCCAGCAGCCCCGGGGGGGTCGGGGAGCTGTTTTTT.

This rearrangement joins TRBV19 to TRBJ2-7; D may be TRBD2 (6 bases). Trimming removed 5 bases from V and 4 bases from J, with 27 bases in between. The germline gives CDR1 LNHDA, CDR2 SQIVND (reference sequence). This CDR3 contains 18 residues. This chain's CDR3 is CASSLGAGTLQVGYEQYF. For the CDR3, the DNA is TGTGCCAGTAGTTTGGGAGCGGGTACGCTCCAAGTCGGATACGAGCAGTACTTC.

The chain links TRBV20-1 to TRBJ2-7; 7 bases align to TRBD1. The CDR3 is 11 residues long. Germline V gene sequence: CDR1 DFQATT, CDR2 SNEGSKA (reference sequence). Trimming took 7 bases from V and 3 from J; bases not matched to a gene: 3. The CDR3 reads CSVRDSYEQYF. The CDR3, as DNA: TGCAGTGTGAGGGACAGCTACGAGCAGTACTTC.

The chain uses TRBV28 and TRBJ1-4, with D perhaps matching TRBD1 (6 bases). The CDR3 extends over 17 amino acids. Germline V gene sequence: CDR1 MDHEN, CDR2 SYDVKM. The V end was cut by 4 bases, the J end by 10 bases, with 25 bases between. Here the CDR3 DNA reads TGTGCCAGCAGTTACCCCCAACCACAGGGCGGAGAAGGAAAACTGTTTTTT. It yields the protein CASSYPQPQGGEGKLFF.

CDR3 region: CASSLTAARLEEQYF. The CDR3 nucleotides are TGTGCCAGCAGCTTAACGGCGGCCCGCTTGGAAGAGCAGTACTTC. This chain links TRBV7-3 with TRBJ2-7; D is unclear. Germline values: CDR1 SGHTA, CDR2 FQGTGA. The CDR3 runs to 15 residues. V dropped 0 bases and J dropped 7 bases, with 16 bases sitting between them.

The V and J genes are TRBV29-1 and TRBJ2-1; unclear D gene. V dropped 4 bases and J dropped 2 bases, with 9 bases sitting between them. The germline V gene encodes CDR1 SQVTM and CDR2 ANQGSEA. The CDR3 is 13 amino acids. The CDR3 loop reads CSVVGRTYNEQFF. The DNA of the CDR3 is TGCAGCGTTGTCGGCCGGACCTACAATGAGCAGTTCTTC.

The genes are TRBV2 and TRBJ2-3; possibly TRBD1 for D (6 bases). The V and J ends lost 6 bases and 0 bases respectively, with 16 bases between them. The CDR3 contains 16 residues. CDR1 and CDR2 (germline): SNHLY, FYNNEI. In nucleotides, the CDR3 is TGTGCCAGCAGGGGGCCGGCAGGACAGAGCACAGATACGCAGTATTTT. Its translation: CASRGPAGQSTDTQYF.

V gene TRBV19 combines with J gene TRBJ2-7; D might be TRBD1 or TRBD2, each matching 5 bases. V lost 4 bases, J lost 6 bases, and 22 bases lay in between. The CDR3 extends over 16 amino acids. Looked up from germline, CDR1 is LNHDA and CDR2 is SQIVND (reference sequence). As DNA, the CDR3 is TGTGCCAGTAGTACCTCCCCGGGACCGCGGCCGAGCGAGCAGTACTTC. Translating gives CASSTSPGPRPSEQYF.

With respect to this clone: Within the sample, other DNA sequences also encode this same CDR3. The chain is built from TRBV9 and TRBJ1-1, with D possibly TRBD1 on 5 matching bases. CDR3 length equals 13 residues. V lost 1 base and J lost 5, with 9 bases in between. Germline values: CDR1 SGDLS, CDR2 YYNGEE. CDR3 in DNA: TGTGCCAGCAGCGTAACCGGGGGGACTGAAGCTTTCTTT. Its protein is CASSVTGGTEAFF.